This T cell receptor beta chain was documented in a study of shared clonotypes between healthy human individuals. Germline V CDR1 and CDR2: MGHRA, YSYEKL. The CDR3 runs to 13 residues. Germline trimming cut 5 bases from V and 12 bases from J; bases unmatched to any gene: 8. DNA at approximately 200 ng, about 30,000 T cell genomes, went into sorted-subset replicate PCRs. TCRdb's copy holds only in-frame clones and misses some; the assay was immunoSEQ multiplex PCR. The table records around 1,100,000 clones, roughly 80% of them present only once. The chain links TRBV4-1 to TRBJ2-1; 9 positions match TRBD1. This clonotype originated in a young man in good health. Some clones in this sample may be carry-over from other donors' samples. Sequencing was done on a sample of memory CD4+ T cells from PBMCs. Described subset: CD45RA-negative fraction. The CDR3 spells CASSTPGTGWQFF. The CDR3 region has the DNA TGCGCCAGCAGCACCCCCGGGACAGGGTGGCAGTTCTTC.